Sequencing of this TCR beta chain was carried out in a study of blood T cell repertoires in COVID-19 (dated by TCRdb to 2018 to 2020). A note on the overall study: Samples from collaborators originated in the United States, Italy and Spain and spanned both the acute and convalescent phases of COVID-19. The material from the prospective study consisted of cDNA or gDNA derived from T cells, B-cell-depleted T cells, or PBMCs. Subjects who had been exposed to COVID-19, were actively infected with it, or had recovered from it provided the deeply sampled blood TCRbeta repertoires that made up the dataset. The sample metadata nearly always contained a de-identified subject ID, COVID-19 status, age in years and sex. HLA class I and class II types, where available, came from metadata supplied by the sample provider rather than from assay-based typing. The samples were drawn from the first 160 participants of the ongoing ImmuneRACE study and from over a thousand subjects provided by 6 global collaborators. A freely available public database, intended as a resource for researchers studying the immune response to SARS-CoV-2, is where the repertoires were released.

In regard to this clone: Its antigen remains undetermined. It has no much larger one-base neighbor in the sample; base qualities were not kept.

The immunoSEQ Assay, a bias-controlled multiplex PCR, was used to amplify TCRbeta CDR3 regions from genomic DNA. The source study handled its data this way. The number of nucleated cells in each sample was estimated from the amplification of reference gene primers within the assay. To quantify the absolute abundance of each unique TCRbeta CDR3 rearrangement, sequence reads were collapsed and filtered. For each sample, productive Simpson clonality was calculated as the square root of Simpson's diversity index across productive rearrangements. TCRdb took this table from immuneACCESS and kept in-frame rearrangements with V and J called. Such tables lack part of the clones; where checked against another copy, unresolved V genes explain under half of the gap, and the rest is unexplained. V, J and clone size are those of that table, while D and trimming were read from the DNA. The sample data list 350,000 to 450,000 clones, and less than 90% of these were observed just once. The ten top clones hold about 4.9% of the sample.

Study-wide conclusions, independent of this receptor: The quantity of clinical and demographic metadata differed by source and by participant and was supplied without curation.

Participants in the prospective study were aged about 18 to 89 years, lived in over 20 United States geographic areas, and enrolled through a virtual design. In the prospective study, participants were assigned to cohorts based on the clinical history participants reported in a screening survey and a study questionnaire. Recovered participants in ImmuneRACE Cohort 3 were defined as having two consecutive negative NP/OP PCR tests, clearance from a healthcare professional, or resolution of symptoms. In the prospective study, mobile phlebotomists collected whole blood, serum and a nasopharyngeal or oropharyngeal swab from each participant. Additional blood draws and questionnaires over a 2-month period could optionally be provided by prospective study participants. Before DNA extraction, prospective study blood samples were shipped either frozen or at room temperature. This TCR was sampled from a woman aged 45-65 years who had recovered from COVID-19. Sequencing was done on a sample of PBMCs or T cells enriched from blood (not recorded which).

The DNA sequence is as follows: TGTGCCAGCAGCTTACGAGTTGCACTTCCCTTCTATGGCTACACCTTC. It specifies CASSLRVALPFYGYTF. The sequence is built from TRBV11-2 and TRBJ1-2; the D gene is unclear. The germline V gene provides CDR1 SGHAT and CDR2 FQNNGV. The CDR3 covers 16 residues, taking in both the cysteine and the phenylalanine. CDR3 DNA is the only sequence kept; it has 48 bases, read in frame from the first base. V is reduced by 2 bases and J by 4 bases, leaving a spacing of 17 bases between them. The variable domain in full, with residues beyond the CDR3 obtained from the reference TRBV11-2 and TRBJ1-2 genes, is EAGVAQSPRYKIIEKRQSVAFWCNPISGHATLYWYQQILGQGPKLLIQFQNNGVVDDSQLPKDRFSAERLKGVDSTLKIQPAKLEDSAVYLCASSLRVALPFYGYTFGSGTRLTVV.